Following are 10 T cell receptor beta chains from one sample sequenced in a study of T cell clonotyping in hematopoietic cell transplantation. Repertoires were generated with immunoSEQ multiplex PCR, while TCRdb's copy carries only in-frame clones and drops some. The table includes 17,000 or so clones, around 71% detected once. Material for sequencing was peripheral blood mononuclear cells. These receptor sequences come from a woman aged 55-69 years in good health. Some clones in this sample may be carry-over from other donors' samples.

The chain joins TRBV7-2 to TRBJ2-4; 9 bases line up with TRBD1. J gave up 9 bases and V 7 bases, and 13 bases lay outside the gene matches. CDR3 length equals 15 residues. The germline CDR1 and CDR2 sequences are SGHTA and FQGNSA. CDR3 sequence reads: CASNPTGGRISIQYF. The DNA of the CDR3 is TGTGCCAGCAACCCGACAGGGGGTAGGATTAGCATTCAGTACTTC.

This clone turned up a few times. The J gene is TRBJ2-7, the V gene TRBV6-6; 8 bases map to TRBD2. CDR1 MNHNY and CDR2 SVGAGI come from the germline V gene (reference sequence). The CDR3 covers 14 residues. The CDR3: CAHSVGAGAYEQYF. The CDR3 coding sequence is TGTGCTCACAGCGTGGGAGCGGGGGCTTACGAGCAGTACTTC.

The chain couples TRBV7-8 to TRBJ1-2; TRBD1 is a possible D gene (6 bases). In germline, CDR1 is SGHVS, CDR2 FQNEAQ. The V end was cut by 3 bases, the J end by 2 bases, with 10 bases between. The CDR3 has 14 amino acids. In DNA, the CDR3 is TGTGCCAGCAGCTTTGTCACAGGGAACTATGGCTACACCTTC. This codes for CASSFVTGNYGYTF.

This rearrangement joins TRBV29-1 to TRBJ2-7, with 8 bases lining up with TRBD1. V trimming: 6 bases; J trimming: 1 base; junction bases outside the gene matches: 5. The germline V gene has CDR1 SQVTM and CDR2 ANQGSEA. The CDR3 is 13 amino acids. The CDR3 sequence: CSVRDRLSYEQYF. The CDR3 DNA sequence: TGCAGCGTCCGGGACAGGTTGTCCTACGAGCAGTACTTC.

This clone showed up just a few times. The V call is TRBV30, the J call TRBJ2-1; no clear D gene. Trimming stripped 2 bases from V and 10 bases from J, with 18 bases between. The CDR3 runs 14 residues. CDR1 GTSNPN and CDR2 SVGIG come from the germline V gene (reference sequence). The CDR3 DNA is TGTGCCTGGAGTCCTACGGGTGCATTCCGGGAGCAGTTCTTC. It translates to CAWSPTGAFREQFF. The entire variable domain, with the rest obtained from reference TRBV30 and TRBJ2-1, is as follows: SQTIHQWPATLVQPVGSPLSLECTVEGTSNPNLYWYRQAAGRGLQLLFYSVGIGQISSEVPQNLSASRPQDRQFILSSKKLLLSDSGFYLCAWSPTGAFREQFFGPGTRLTVL.

The V and J genes are TRBV5-6 and TRBJ2-5, with D perhaps matching TRBD1 (6 bases). Germline V lookup: CDR1 SGHDT, CDR2 YYEEEE. V shed 3 bases and J shed 2 bases, with 17 bases lying between them. This CDR3 has 16 amino acids. The CDR3 loop is CASSSTGSTQQETQYF. CDR3 bases: TGTGCCAGCAGCTCAACAGGGTCAACCCAACAAGAGACCCAGTACTTC.

The rearrangement uses TRBV2 and TRBJ1-3; D not certain. Trimming shortened V by 1 base and J by 7 bases, and 11 bases separated the two germline ends. Germline V gene data show CDR1 as SNHLY and CDR2 as FYNNEI. CDR3 length: 14 amino acids. CDR3 in DNA: TGTGCCAGCAGTGAAGTAACCGGACGGAACACCATATATTTT. Protein sequence: CASSEVTGRNTIYF.

V and J are TRBV28 and TRBJ2-1, with D possibly called TRBD1 or TRBD2 (5 bases each). This CDR3 has 17 amino acids. From germline, CDR1 is MDHEN and CDR2 SYDVKM. V lost 5 bases to trimming and J lost 8 bases, with 25 bases between them. The CDR3 bases are TGTGCCAGCAGTCGAGGCAGCGGCCCCGGCCAAGGGGATGAGCAGTTCTTC. It encodes CASSRGSGPGQGDEQFF.

The rearrangement links TRBV28 to TRBJ1-2; D not certain. CDR1 is MDHEN, CDR2 SYDVKM, per germline. The CDR3 runs 14 residues. V lost 5 bases and J lost 6, with 16 bases in between. The CDR3 is CASSLQGWVDGYTF. CDR3 DNA sequence: TGTGCCAGCAGTCTACAAGGGTGGGTAGATGGCTACACCTTC.

A single count supports this clone. The rearrangement joins TRBV30 to TRBJ1-4, with D unclear. Germline CDR1 reads GTSNPN; CDR2 reads SVGIG (reference sequence). CDR3 size: 13 residues. The V and J ends lost 0 bases and 8 bases respectively, with 10 bases between them. Written as DNA, the CDR3 is TGTGCCTGGAGTGTAGAGCTCGGGGAAAAACTGTTTTTT. Translation gives CAWSVELGEKLFF.